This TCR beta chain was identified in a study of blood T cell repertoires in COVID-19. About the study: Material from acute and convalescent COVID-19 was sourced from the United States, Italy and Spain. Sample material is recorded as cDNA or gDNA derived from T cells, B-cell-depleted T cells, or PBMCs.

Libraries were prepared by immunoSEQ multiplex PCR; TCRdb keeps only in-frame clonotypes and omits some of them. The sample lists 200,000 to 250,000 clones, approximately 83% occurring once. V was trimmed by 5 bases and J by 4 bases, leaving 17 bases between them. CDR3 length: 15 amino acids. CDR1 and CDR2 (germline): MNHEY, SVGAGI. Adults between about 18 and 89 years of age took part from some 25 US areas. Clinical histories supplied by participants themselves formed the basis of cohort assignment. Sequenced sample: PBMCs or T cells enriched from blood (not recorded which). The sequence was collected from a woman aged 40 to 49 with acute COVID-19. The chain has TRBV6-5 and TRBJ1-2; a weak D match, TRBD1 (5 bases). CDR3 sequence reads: CASSTRAGRGYGYTF. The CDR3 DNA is TGTGCCAGCAGTACCCGGGCGGGGCGAGGCTATGGCTACACCTTC.